The TCR beta chain described here comes from a study of blood T cell repertoires in COVID-19 (TCRdb year 2020). For the study in its entirety: Samples from collaborators originated in the United States, Italy and Spain and spanned both the acute and convalescent phases of COVID-19. The prospective study material was composed of cDNA or gDNA derived from T cells, B-cell-depleted T cells, or PBMCs. The dataset comprised deeply sampled blood TCRbeta repertoires from subjects exposed to, actively infected with, or recovered from COVID-19. The samples were drawn from the first 160 participants of the ongoing ImmuneRACE study and from 950 to 1,500 subjects provided by 6 global collaborators. The repertoires were released in a freely available public database meant as a resource for research on the immune response to SARS-CoV-2. Where available, HLA class I and class II types were obtained from metadata supplied by the sample provider rather than from assay-based typing. A de-identified subject ID, COVID-19 status, age in years and sex were almost always included in the sample metadata. General conclusions and limits of the study: The quantity of clinical and demographic metadata differed by source and by participant and was supplied without curation.

Collaborating institutions collected whole blood in K2EDTA tubes following their own protocols. For TCRbeta analysis, collaborator samples were shipped as frozen whole blood, as isolated PBMCs, or as DNA extracted from either sample type. The immunoSEQ Assay, a bias-controlled multiplex PCR, was used to amplify TCRbeta CDR3 regions from genomic DNA. The original pipeline was this. The number of nucleated cells in each sample was estimated from the amplification of reference gene primers within the assay. To quantify the absolute abundance of each unique TCRbeta CDR3 rearrangement, sequence reads were collapsed and filtered. For each sample, productive Simpson clonality was calculated by taking the square root of Simpson's diversity index across productive rearrangements. The clones in this table, taken by TCRdb from immuneACCESS, are in-frame only. Not every clone is retained; where verified, under half of the shortfall comes from an unresolved V gene, and the cause of the rest is unknown. V and J calls and clone size are those listed in that table; D and trimming were worked out from the DNA. In all, the sample holds about 160,000 clones, and approximately 75% of those were seen once. The ten largest make up around 9.9% of the sample.

V trim: 4 bases; J trim: 1 base; unmatched bases: 12. As encoded in the germline V gene, CDR1 is SGHTA while CDR2 is FQGNSA. Reading from cysteine to phenylalanine, the CDR3 counts 18 amino acids. Left in the record is the CDR3 DNA by itself, 54 bases read in frame from the first base. With regard to this clone: Its recognized antigen is unknown. Base qualities were left out, and no much larger clone turns up one base away.

The clonotype comes from a human donor in a cohort sampled during active COVID-19. Sequencing was performed on peripheral blood. Recombination linked TRBV7-2 to TRBJ2-2, with 7 bases in between that match TRBD1. This receptor has the CDR3 CASSSQGPRTGNTGELFF. The sequenced DNA: TGTGCCAGCAGCTCCCAAGGGCCTCGGACAGGGAACACCGGGGAGCTGTTTTTT.